These T cell receptor beta chains were read from a single sample in a study of identical twins. TCRdb independently ran MiXCR on the 5' RACE reads; one entry per CDR3 protein. The sample has 220,000 or so distinct CDR3 sequences, roughly 7% seen once; the top ten hold around 3.4%. These data are also associated with another study on yellow fever vaccine responses in identical twins.

Sequenced material: memory (CD45RO+) T cells sorted from blood. These receptors were taken from a woman under 30 in good health. The CDR3 runs from the conserved cysteine through the conserved F or W. Fields, in order: clone size, V gene, J gene, D gene, CDR3 protein, CDR3 DNA. The D gene is left open where the match is weak. A row's size may be missing; if present it is once, few, many or a size class.

many	TRBV20-1	TRBJ2-1	NA	CSASGRKLGEQFF	TGCAGTGCTAGTGGACGGAAACTAGGTGAGCAGTTCTTC
few	TRBV15	TRBJ2-3	NA	CATSPFGYTDTQYF	TGTGCCACCAGCCCGTTTGGGTACACAGATACGCAGTATTTT
NA	TRBV7-8	TRBJ1-2	NA	CASSLAGGFYGYTF	TGTGCCAGCAGCTTAGCGGGGGGCTTCTATGGCTACACCTTC
few	TRBV5-1	TRBJ2-2	NA	CASSLDNRPGELFF	TGCGCCAGCAGCTTGGATAACAGGCCCGGGGAGCTGTTTTTT
many	TRBV10-1	TRBJ2-1	NA	CASSESNEQFF	TGCGCCAGCAGTGAGTCCAATGAGCAGTTCTTC
few	TRBV25-1	TRBJ2-6	NA	CASSSGAVIHSGANVLTF	TGTGCCAGCAGCTCCGGGGCGGTAATTCACTCTGGGGCCAACGTCCTGACTTTC
few	TRBV20-1	TRBJ2-1	NA	CSARVPFAGQTANEQFF	TGCAGTGCTAGAGTCCCCTTTGCGGGACAGACGGCAAATGAGCAGTTCTTC
few	TRBV6-2/TRBV6-3	TRBJ1-1	NA	CASSQGRIIKGTEAFF	TGTGCCAGCAGCCAGGGACGGATTATAAAGGGAACTGAAGCTTTCTTT
few	TRBV20-1	TRBJ1-5	TRBD1	CSASGTGQIGTQPQHF	TGCAGTGCTAGCGGGACAGGGCAGATCGGGACTCAGCCCCAGCATTTT
NA	TRBV29-1	TRBJ2-7	NA	CSVEAGRYEQYF	TGCAGCGTTGAAGCAGGGAGGTACGAGCAGTACTTC
many	TRBV7-9	TRBJ1-6	NA	CASSFYRPNSPLHF	TGTGCCAGCAGCTTTTATCGACCTAATTCACCCCTCCACTTT
NA	TRBV6-5	TRBJ2-5	NA	CASSYQARGLQETQYF	TGTGCCAGCAGTTATCAGGCTAGGGGTTTACAAGAGACCCAGTACTTC